Presented here are 15 T cell receptor beta chains from one specimen sequenced in a study of T cell changes during pregnancy in multiple sclerosis. TCRdb's table, derived via immunoSEQ multiplex PCR, lists solely in-frame clones and lacks some. The sample carries tens of thousands of clones, 85% to 95% recorded once. Here the sequenced sample was peripheral blood, taken in the second trimester of pregnancy. All receptors derive from a female donor in good health, enrolled as a control in a pregnancy study.

Turning to this clone: The DNA is left out, because the CDR3 cannot be placed on it with certainty; the CDR3 is given as TCRdb lists it. CDR3 residues: CASSSSVLGEKLFF. This chain uses TRBV6-5 with TRBJ1-4. The CDR3 extends over 14 residues, inclusive of both ends. The germline V gene encodes CDR1 MNHEY and CDR2 SVGAGI.

The V call is TRBV30, the J call TRBJ2-7; 13 positions match TRBD2. The junction had 3 bases not matched to a gene; V was cut back by 6 bases and J by 4 bases. Germline loops: CDR1 GTSNPN, CDR2 SVGIG (reference sequence). The CDR3 contains 13 residues. CDR3 sequence reads: CACTTSGGYEQYF. DNA of the CDR3: TGTGCCTGTACGACTAGCGGGGGGTACGAGCAGTACTTC.

This clone was observed a few times. The chain links TRBV25-1 to TRBJ2-7; 8 nucleotides agree with TRBD1. J lost 5 bases, V lost 1 base, and 10 bases had no gene match. The CDR3 is made up of 16 amino acids. Looked up from germline, CDR1 is MGHDK and CDR2 is SYGVNS. The CDR3 nucleotides read TGTGCCAGCAGTGAATCTAGAACAGGGGGTCGGGACGAGCAGTACTTC. It codes for CASSESRTGGRDEQYF.

V and J are TRBV27 and TRBJ2-2, with 14 bases lining up with TRBD2. Looked up from germline, CDR1 is MNHEY and CDR2 is SMNVEV (reference sequence). The CDR3 spans 18 residues. Losses at the gene ends were 3 bases for V and 6 bases for J; bases not matched to a gene: 9. The CDR3 protein is CASSFYGLAGGQSGELFF. CDR3 DNA: TGTGCCAGCAGTTTTTACGGACTAGCGGGGGGCCAGTCCGGGGAGCTGTTTTTT.

This chain joins TRBV7-2 and TRBJ2-1, with D perhaps matching TRBD1 (5 bases). CDR3 size: 13 residues. V was shortened by 3 bases and J by 4 bases, with 7 bases between the two germline ends. Germline assignment: CDR1 SGHTA and CDR2 FQGNSA. DNA of the CDR3: TGTGCCAGCAGCTTCAACAGGTACAATGAGCAGTTCTTC. Translation gives CASSFNRYNEQFF.

The chain uses TRBV7-9 and TRBJ1-2; 7 bases align to TRBD1. Germline CDR1 and CDR2: SEHNR and FQNEAQ (reference sequence). This CDR3 spans 15 amino acids. Unmatched junction bases numbered 11, after V lost 4 bases and J lost 6 bases. Here the CDR3 DNA reads TGTGCCAGCAGCTCCATACAGGGGTTAAGGGATGGCTACACCTTC. Translated, it gives CASSSIQGLRDGYTF.

The V call is TRBV2, the J call TRBJ2-5; TRBD2 is a possible D gene (6 bases). Trimming stripped 6 bases from V and 5 bases from J, with 13 bases between. Germline V gene lookup returns CDR1 SNHLY and CDR2 FYNNEI. This CDR3 contains 13 residues. The CDR3 here is CASSSLGRETQYF. The DNA of the CDR3 is TGTGCCAGCAGCTCCCTGGGGAGGGAGACCCAGTACTTC.

This clone was seen just once. The rearrangement joins TRBV11-1 to TRBJ1-6; 9 nucleotides agree with TRBD1. The CDR3 sequence is 14 residues long. Germline trimming cut 4 bases from V and 7 bases from J; bases unmatched to any gene: 2. The germline CDR1 and CDR2 sequences are SGHAT and FQDESV (reference sequence). The CDR3, as DNA: TGTGCCAGCAGCTCGGACAGGGGAAATTCACCCCTCCACTTT. It yields the protein CASSSDRGNSPLHF. The whole variable domain, filled in from reference TRBV11-1 and TRBJ1-6, reads EAEVAQSPRYKITEKSQAVAFWCDPISGHATLYWYRQILGQGPELLVQFQDESVVDDSQLPKDRFSAERLKGVDSTLKIQPAELGDSAMYLCASSSDRGNSPLHFGNGTRLTVT.

Here the CDR3 DNA reads TGTGCCAGCAGTTATGCGGGTCACAGGGGGCCGCAAAAACTGTTTTTT. Protein product: CASSYAGHRGPQKLFF. The chain recombines TRBV6-5 with TRBJ1-4, with 9 bases fitting TRBD1. The J segment lost 9 bases and the V segment lost 3 bases, leaving 11 bases of the junction unmatched. CDR1 and CDR2 (germline): MNHEY, SVGAGI. The length of the CDR3 is 16 residues.

The chain has TRBV5-4 and TRBJ1-2; D is unresolved. V lost 1 base and J lost 3, with 13 bases in between. The length of the CDR3 is 15 residues. Germline CDR1 SGHNT, CDR2 YYREEE (reference sequence). As DNA, the CDR3 is TGTGCCAGCAGCTTGTACACTTCTAGGTACTATGGCTACACCTTC. Translation gives CASSLYTSRYYGYTF.

The chain carries TRBV7-8 and TRBJ1-2; D is uncertain. V was clipped by 8 bases and J by 4 bases, with 20 bases between them. Germline lookup yields CDR1 SGHVS and CDR2 FQNEAQ. The CDR3 is made up of 15 amino acids. The CDR3 DNA is TGTGCCAGCTCCGCCTTTAGTCGGGCGGGCTATGGCTACACCTTC. It encodes CASSAFSRAGYGYTF.

This chain links TRBV4-1 with TRBJ2-7; 9 nucleotides match TRBD1. V trimming: 1 base; J trimming: 5 bases; junction bases outside the gene matches: 3. The germline V gene has CDR1 MGHRA and CDR2 YSYEKL. This CDR3 is built from 14 residues. The CDR3 DNA is TGCGCCAGCAGCCAAGGGGACAGGGTGAACGAGCAGTACTTC. This gives the protein CASSQGDRVNEQYF.

The chain recombines TRBV15 with TRBJ2-1; 7 bases are shared with TRBD1. CDR3 length: 13 residues. The germline gives CDR1 LNHNV, CDR2 YYDKDF (reference sequence). Trimming took 6 bases from V and 8 from J; bases not matched to a gene: 7. The CDR3, as DNA: TGTGCCACCAGTTGGCGACAGGGCGATGAGCAGTTCTTC. This translates into CATSWRQGDEQFF.

This clone was seen only once. The gene calls are TRBV7-9 and TRBJ1-2; D gene uncertain. With 1 base removed from V and 4 bases from J, the gap between germline ends came to 10 bases. Germline CDR1 SEHNR, CDR2 FQNEAQ (reference sequence). The CDR3 covers 14 residues. The CDR3 coding sequence is TGTGCCAGCAGCTTAGACGTGGAGTCCTATGGCTACACCTTC. This codes for CASSLDVESYGYTF. Together with reference TRBV7-9 and TRBJ1-2, the CDR3 gives the full variable domain: DTGVSQNPRHKITKRGQNVTFRCDPISEHNRLYWYRQTLGQGPEFLTYFQNEAQLEKSRLLSDRFSAERPKGSFSTLEIQRTEQGDSAMYLCASSLDVESYGYTFGSGTRLTVV.

This rearrangement joins TRBV5-1 to TRBJ2-7; D may be TRBD1 (5 bases). The germline gives CDR1 SGHRS, CDR2 YFSETQ. The germline V and J ends were trimmed by 3 bases and 0 bases, with 16 bases remaining between them. The CDR3 has 16 amino acids. The CDR3: CASSWDRGGYSYEQYF. The CDR3 region has the DNA TGCGCCAGCAGCTGGGATAGGGGCGGCTACTCCTACGAGCAGTACTTC.